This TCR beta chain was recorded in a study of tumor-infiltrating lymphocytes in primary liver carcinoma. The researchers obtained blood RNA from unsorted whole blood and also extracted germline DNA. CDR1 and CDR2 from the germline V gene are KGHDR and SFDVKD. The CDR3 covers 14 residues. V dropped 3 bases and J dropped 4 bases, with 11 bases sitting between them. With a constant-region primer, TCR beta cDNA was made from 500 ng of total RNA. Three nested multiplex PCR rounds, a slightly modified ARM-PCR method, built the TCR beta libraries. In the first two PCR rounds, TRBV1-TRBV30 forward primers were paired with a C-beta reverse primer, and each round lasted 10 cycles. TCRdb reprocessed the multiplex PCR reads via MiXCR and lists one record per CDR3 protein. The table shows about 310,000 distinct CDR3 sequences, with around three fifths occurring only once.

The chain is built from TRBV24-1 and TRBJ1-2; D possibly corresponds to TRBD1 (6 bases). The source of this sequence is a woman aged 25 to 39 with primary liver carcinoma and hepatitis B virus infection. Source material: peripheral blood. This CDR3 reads CATSDDGQPYGYTF. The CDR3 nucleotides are TGTGCCACCAGTGATGATGGACAGCCCTATGGCTACACCTTC.